This TCR beta chain stems from a study of T cell repertoires in cytomegalovirus infection. About this clonotype: The antigen is undetermined.

TCRdb redid the calling of the reads with MiXCR, one entry per CDR3 protein. This repertoire shows 650,000 to 900,000 distinct CDR3 sequences, around 29% found once; its top ten account for around 13%. This CDR3 spans 15 amino acids. Germline CDR1 is MNHGY and CDR2 is SAAAGT. With 7 bases clipped from V and 4 bases from J, the junction kept 9 bases outside the gene matches. Notes on the study in general: The ex vivo response was dominated by HLA-C-restricted CMV-specific TCR beta clonotypes. Cumulative frequency of public TCR beta families picked out carriers of CMV plus the relevant HLA.

The TCR originated in a human donor in good health (CMV status not recorded). Some clones in this sample may be carry-over from other donors' samples. The chain uses TRBV6-8 and TRBJ2-1, with 8 bases aligning to TRBD1. Sequences were derived from cultured CD8+ T cells from PBMCs, sampled from culture after CMV antigen stimulation. The CDR3 loop reads CASTETGAGYNEQFF. The DNA for the CDR3 is TGTGCCAGCACCGAGACAGGGGCAGGTTACAATGAGCAGTTCTTC.